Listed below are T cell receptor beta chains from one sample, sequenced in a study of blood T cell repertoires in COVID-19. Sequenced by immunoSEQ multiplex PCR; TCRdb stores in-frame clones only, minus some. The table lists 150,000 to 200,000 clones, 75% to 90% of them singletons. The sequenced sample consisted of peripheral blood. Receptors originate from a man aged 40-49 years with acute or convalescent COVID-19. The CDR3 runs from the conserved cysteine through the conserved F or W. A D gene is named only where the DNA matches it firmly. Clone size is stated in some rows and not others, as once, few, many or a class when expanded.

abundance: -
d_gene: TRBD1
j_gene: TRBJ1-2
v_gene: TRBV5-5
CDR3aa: CASSLVGTGDSLTYGYTF
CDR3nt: TGTGCCAGCAGCTTGGTGGGGACAGGAGACTCCCTAACCTATGGCTACACCTTC

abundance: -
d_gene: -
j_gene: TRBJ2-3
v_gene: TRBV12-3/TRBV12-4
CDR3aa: CASSFPSTDTQYF
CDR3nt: TGTGCCAGCAGTTTCCCGAGCACAGATACGCAGTATTTT

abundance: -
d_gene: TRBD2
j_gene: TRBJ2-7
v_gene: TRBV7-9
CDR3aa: CASSLDLAGATYEQYF
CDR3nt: TGTGCCAGCAGCTTAGACCTAGCGGGGGCGACCTACGAGCAGTACTTC

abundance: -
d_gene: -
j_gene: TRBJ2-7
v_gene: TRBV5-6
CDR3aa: CASSLFGLVPYEQYF
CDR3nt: TGTGCCAGCAGCTTGTTCGGACTTGTCCCCTACGAGCAGTACTTC

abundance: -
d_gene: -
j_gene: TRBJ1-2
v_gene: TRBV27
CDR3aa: CASSSTGVRYTF
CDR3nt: TGTGCCAGCAGTTCGACCGGGGTACGCTACACCTTC

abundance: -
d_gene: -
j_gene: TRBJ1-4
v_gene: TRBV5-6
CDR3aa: CASSLAGGTNEKLFF
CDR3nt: TGTGCCAGCAGCTTGGCGGGAGGCACTAATGAAAAACTGTTTTTT

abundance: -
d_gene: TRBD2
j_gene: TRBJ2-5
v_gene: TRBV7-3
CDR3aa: CASSLLPSGGEETQYF
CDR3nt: TGTGCCAGCAGCTTATTGCCTAGCGGGGGGGAAGAGACCCAGTACTTC

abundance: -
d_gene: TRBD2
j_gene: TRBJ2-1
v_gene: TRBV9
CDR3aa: CASSVAGGGNEQFF
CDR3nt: TGTGCCAGCAGCGTAGCGGGAGGAGGGAATGAGCAGTTCTTC

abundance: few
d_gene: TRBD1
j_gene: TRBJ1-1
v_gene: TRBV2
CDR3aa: CASILDRNAFF
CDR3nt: TGTGCCAGCATCCTGGACAGGAATGCTTTCTTT

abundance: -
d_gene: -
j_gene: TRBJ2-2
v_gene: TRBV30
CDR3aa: CAWSRGYGGELFF
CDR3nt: TGTGCCTGGAGTAGAGGGTATGGGGGGGAGCTGTTTTTT

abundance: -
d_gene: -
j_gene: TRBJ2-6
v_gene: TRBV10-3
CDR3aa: CAINSIDKPTVLTF
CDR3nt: TGTGCCATCAACTCCATAGACAAGCCAACCGTCCTGACTTTC

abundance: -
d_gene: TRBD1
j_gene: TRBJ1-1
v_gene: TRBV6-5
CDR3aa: CASRDGTGRNTEAFF
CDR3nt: TGTGCCAGCAGAGATGGGACAGGGCGGAACACTGAAGCTTTCTTT

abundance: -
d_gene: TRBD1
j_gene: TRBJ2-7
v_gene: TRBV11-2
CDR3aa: CASSRNPGQGIGYEQYF
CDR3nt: TGTGCCAGCAGCCGGAACCCGGGACAGGGTATTGGATACGAGCAGTACTTC

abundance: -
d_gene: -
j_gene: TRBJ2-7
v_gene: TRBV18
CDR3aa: CASSPNFSYEQYF
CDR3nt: TGTGCCAGCTCACCAAACTTCTCCTACGAGCAGTACTTC

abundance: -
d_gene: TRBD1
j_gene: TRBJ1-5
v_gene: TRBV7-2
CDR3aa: CASSPRQGRNQPQHF
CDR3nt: TGTGCCAGCAGCCCGAGACAGGGCAGGAATCAGCCCCAGCATTTT

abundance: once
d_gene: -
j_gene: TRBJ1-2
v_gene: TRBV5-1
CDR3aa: CASSLMGATAGGYTF
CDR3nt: TGCGCCAGCAGCTTGATGGGGGCGACTGCTGGTGGCTACACCTTC

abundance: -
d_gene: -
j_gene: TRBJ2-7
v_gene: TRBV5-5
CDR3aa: CASSPLKTGLMEQYF
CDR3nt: TGTGCCAGCAGCCCCCTTAAGACGGGATTGATGGAGCAGTACTTC

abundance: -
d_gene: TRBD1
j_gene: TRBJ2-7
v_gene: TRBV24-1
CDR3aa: CATSDPGTGVYEQYF
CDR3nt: TGTGCCACCAGTGATCCCGGGACAGGGGTTTACGAGCAGTACTTC

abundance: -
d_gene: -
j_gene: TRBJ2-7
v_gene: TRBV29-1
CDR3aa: CSVEGAPGMMSEQYF
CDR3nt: TGCAGCGTTGAAGGGGCGCCAGGGATGATGTCCGAGCAGTACTTC

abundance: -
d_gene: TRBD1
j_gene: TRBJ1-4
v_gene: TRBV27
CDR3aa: CASSSGQGWEKLFF
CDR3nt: TGTGCCAGCAGTTCTGGACAGGGGTGGGAAAAACTGTTTTTT

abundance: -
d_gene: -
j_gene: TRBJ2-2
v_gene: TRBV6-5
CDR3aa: CASSRTENTGELFF
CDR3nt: TGTGCCAGCAGTCGAACAGAGAACACCGGGGAGCTGTTTTTT

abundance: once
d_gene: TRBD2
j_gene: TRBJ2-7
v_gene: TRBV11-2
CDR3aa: CASSPGGSSYEQYF
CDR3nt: TGTGCCAGCAGCCCCGGGGGGAGCTCCTACGAGCAGTACTTC

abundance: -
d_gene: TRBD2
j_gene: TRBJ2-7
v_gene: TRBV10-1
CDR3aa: CASSALAGAPSEQYF
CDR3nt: TGCGCCAGCAGCGCGTTAGCGGGGGCCCCCTCGGAGCAGTACTTC

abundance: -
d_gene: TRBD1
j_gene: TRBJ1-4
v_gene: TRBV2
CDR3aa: CASLQNRGLNEKLFF
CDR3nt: TGTGCCAGCCTTCAAAACAGGGGTCTTAATGAAAAACTGTTTTTT

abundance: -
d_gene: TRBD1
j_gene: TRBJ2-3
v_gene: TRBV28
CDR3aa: CASSAPDRGTDTQYF
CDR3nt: TGTGCCAGCAGTGCGCCGGACAGGGGCACAGATACGCAGTATTTT

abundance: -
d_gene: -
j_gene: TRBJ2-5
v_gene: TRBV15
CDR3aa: CATRLQYGQETQYF
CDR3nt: TGTGCCACCAGGTTACAGTACGGCCAAGAGACCCAGTACTTC

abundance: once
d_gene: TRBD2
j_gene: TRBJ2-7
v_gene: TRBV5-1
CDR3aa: CASSLHGGAPYEQYF
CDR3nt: TGCGCCAGCAGCTTGCACGGGGGGGCCCCCTACGAGCAGTACTTC

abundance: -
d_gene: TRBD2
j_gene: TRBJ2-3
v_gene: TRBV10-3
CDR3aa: CAISTLAGLTDTQYF
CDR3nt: TGTGCCATCAGTACGCTAGCGGGGCTCACAGATACGCAGTATTTT

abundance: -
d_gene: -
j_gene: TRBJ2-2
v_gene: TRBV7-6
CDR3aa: CASSLAANTGELFF
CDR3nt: TGTGCCAGCAGCCTCGCGGCGAACACCGGGGAGCTGTTTTTT

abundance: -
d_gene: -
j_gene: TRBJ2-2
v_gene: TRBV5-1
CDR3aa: CASSQGSGELFF
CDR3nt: TGCGCCAGCAGCCAGGGCTCCGGGGAGCTGTTTTTT

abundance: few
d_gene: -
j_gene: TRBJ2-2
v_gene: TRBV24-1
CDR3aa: CATSDFTGSPNTGELFF
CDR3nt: TGTGCCACCAGTGATTTTACAGGGTCCCCGAACACCGGGGAGCTGTTTTTT

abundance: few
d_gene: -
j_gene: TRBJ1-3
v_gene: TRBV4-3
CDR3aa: CASSQGLQGTGNTIYF
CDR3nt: TGCGCCAGCAGCCAAGGATTACAGGGAACTGGAAACACCATATATTTT

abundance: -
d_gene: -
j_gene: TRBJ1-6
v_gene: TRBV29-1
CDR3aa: CSVGAGGSNSPLHF
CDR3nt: TGCAGCGTGGGGGCCGGGGGGTCGAATTCACCCCTCCACTTT

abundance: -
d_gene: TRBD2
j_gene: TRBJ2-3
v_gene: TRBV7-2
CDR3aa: CASSLQRSAGGQGTQYF
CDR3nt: TGTGCCAGCAGCCTCCAACGTTCGGCGGGGGGGCAGGGCACGCAGTATTTT

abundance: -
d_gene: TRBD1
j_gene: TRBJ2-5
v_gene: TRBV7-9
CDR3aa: CASSLGTGIETQYF
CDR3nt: TGTGCCAGCAGCTTGGGGACAGGGATAGAGACCCAGTACTTC

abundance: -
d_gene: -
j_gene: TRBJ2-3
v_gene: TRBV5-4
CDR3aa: CASSLGLRADTQYF
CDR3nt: TGTGCCAGCAGCCTGGGACTGCGGGCAGATACGCAGTATTTT

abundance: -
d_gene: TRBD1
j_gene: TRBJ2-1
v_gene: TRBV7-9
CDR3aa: CASSAGQGLGYNEQFF
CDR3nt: TGTGCCAGCAGCGCGGGACAGGGCCTCGGATACAATGAGCAGTTCTTC

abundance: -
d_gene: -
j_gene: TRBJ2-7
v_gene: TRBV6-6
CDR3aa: CASSYSAGYEQYF
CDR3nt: TGTGCCAGCAGTTACAGTGCGGGGTACGAGCAGTACTTC

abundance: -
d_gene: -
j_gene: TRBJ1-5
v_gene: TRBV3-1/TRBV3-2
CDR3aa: CASSPGTYSNQPQHF
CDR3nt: TGTGCCAGCAGCCCCGGGACTTATAGCAATCAGCCCCAGCATTTT

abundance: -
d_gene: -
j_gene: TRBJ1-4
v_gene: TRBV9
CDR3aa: CASSPSQGLYEKLFF
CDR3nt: TGTGCCAGCAGCCCGAGTCAGGGCCTTTATGAAAAACTGTTTTTT

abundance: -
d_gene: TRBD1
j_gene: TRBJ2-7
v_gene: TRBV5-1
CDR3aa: CASSFGTGSYEQYF
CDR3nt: TGCGCCAGCAGCTTCGGGACAGGTTCCTACGAGCAGTACTTC